Listed below are T cell receptor beta chains from one sample, sequenced in a study of shared T cell receptors in the human thymus. TCRdb keeps only in-frame clones here, not all; method: immunoSEQ multiplex PCR. Here the sample spans roughly 660,000 clones, approximately 87% being singletons. The sample was also reused in another study, on human thymus T cells.

The sample consisted of thymocytes. The receptors derive from a boy in the first two years of life with a congenital heart defect. Both conserved end residues are part of each CDR3. The D gene is left open where the match is weak. Clone size is shown for a subset of rows, as once, few, many or a class of expanded clone.

>.|TRBV15|TRBJ2-3|.
TGTGCCACCACCCTGGCCCGGACAGTTAGAACAGATACGCAGTATTTT
CATTLARTVRTDTQYF
>once|TRBV6-5|TRBJ2-5|.
TGTGCCAGCAGTTACTCAGGCGGGGAACGCCAAGAGACCCAGTACTTC
CASSYSGGERQETQYF
>.|TRBV6-5|TRBJ2-1|.
TGTGCCAGCAGTCACCAGGATGAGCAGTTCTTC
CASSHQDEQFF
>.|TRBV11-3|TRBJ2-6|TRBD1
TGTGCCAGCAGCCCAGGACAGGGTCTCTCCTCTGGGGCCAACGTCCTGACTTTC
CASSPGQGLSSGANVLTF
>.|TRBV7-2|TRBJ2-1|TRBD1
TGTGCCAGCAGCAAACGGGACAGGGAGGCATACAATGAGCAGTTCTTC
CASSKRDREAYNEQFF
>few|TRBV30|TRBJ2-7|TRBD1
TGTGCCTGGTACCAGACAGGGGCTGGGGAGCAGTACTTC
CAWYQTGAGEQYF
>.|TRBV18|TRBJ1-1|TRBD1
TGTGCCAGCTCGCCCCCCGGGACAGGGTCAGGATCGGTTGAAGCTTTCTTT
CASSPPGTGSGSVEAFF
>.|TRBV18|TRBJ2-7|TRBD2
TGTGCCAGCTCACCATCGGCTAGCGGGAGTTACGAGCAGTACTTC
CASSPSASGSYEQYF
>.|TRBV10-3|TRBJ1-3|TRBD1
TGTGCCATCAGTGAGTCGAGGTGGGACAGGGAATCCAACACCATATATTTT
CAISESRWDRESNTIYF
>.|TRBV9|TRBJ2-1|.
TGTGCCAGCAGCGAGACAGGTTATAGAGACAATGAGCAGTTCTTC
CASSETGYRDNEQFF
>once|TRBV7-2|TRBJ2-3|.
TGTGCCAGCAGCTTAGGCTCCTACACAGATACGCAGTATTTT
CASSLGSYTDTQYF
>once|TRBV7-8|TRBJ2-7|TRBD2
TGTGCCAGCAGCTTCCGGGTTGCGGGAGGGGCCTACGAGCAGTACTTC
CASSFRVAGGAYEQYF
>.|TRBV11-2|TRBJ2-7|TRBD1
TGTGCCAGCAGCTTGGGGGCCCTCCGACAGGGCTACGAGCAGTACTTC
CASSLGALRQGYEQYF
>.|TRBV6-1|TRBJ1-1|.
TGTGCCAGCAGTGACCGAGGATCGGGCAGGGTTGTTACTGAAGCTTTCTTT
CASSDRGSGRVVTEAFF
>.|TRBV6-5|TRBJ2-7|TRBD1
TGTGCCAGCAGTTTTCCGGGACAGCTATACGAGCAGTACTTC
CASSFPGQLYEQYF
>.|TRBV5-4|TRBJ1-1|TRBD1
TGTGCCAGCAGCCGGGTGACAGGGGGGAACACTGAAGCTTTCTTT
CASSRVTGGNTEAFF
>few|TRBV29-1|TRBJ1-1|.
TGCAGCGTCCGGAGGGGCACTGAAGCTTTCTTT
CSVRRGTEAFF
>.|TRBV5-4|TRBJ2-7|TRBD2
TGTGCCAGCAGCTTACCGGGACTAGCGGGAGGGCCGGGAGATCGGCAGTACTTC
CASSLPGLAGGPGDRQYF
>.|TRBV5-5|TRBJ1-2|.
TGTGCCAGCAGGCCCCGGGACACTGACAACTATGGCTACACCTTC
CASRPRDTDNYGYTF
>few|TRBV19|TRBJ2-1|.
TGTGCCAGTAGCCAAGAGCGGGTCCGGCCCTACAATGAGCAGTTCTTC
CASSQERVRPYNEQFF
>.|TRBV2|TRBJ2-6|TRBD2
TGTGCCAGCAGTGTTATTCGGGGGGTCTCTGGGGCCAACGTCCTGACTTTC
CASSVIRGVSGANVLTF
>.|TRBV10-1|TRBJ1-1|TRBD1
TGCGCCAGCAGTGAGTACCACGGACAGGACCCCTCGGGGGGGACTGAAGCTTTCTTT
CASSEYHGQDPSGGTEAFF
>.|TRBV4-2|TRBJ2-3|TRBD2
TGTGCCAGCAGCCAAGTTGGCGGGAGGGCCTCGGATACGCAGTATTTT
CASSQVGGRASDTQYF
>few|TRBV12-1|TRBJ2-4|.
TGTGCCAGCAGCCGGACAGGGGGGAAAAACATTCAGTACTTC
CASSRTGGKNIQYF
>.|TRBV5-1|TRBJ1-2|TRBD1
TGCGCCAGCGGCGGCGGGACAGTCTATGGCTACACCTTC
CASGGGTVYGYTF
>.|TRBV6-1|TRBJ2-3|.
TGTGCCAGCAGTGTCCACACAGATACGCAGTATTTT
CASSVHTDTQYF
>.|TRBV19|TRBJ2-7|TRBD2
TGTGCCAGTAGTAAGTTACTAGCGGGAGGACTACCTACCAAGCAGTACTTC
CASSKLLAGGLPTKQYF
>once|TRBV4-3|TRBJ2-1|.
TGCGCCAGCAGCTTCTTCCCCGGGGAGGACAATCCTGATGAGCAGTTCTTC
CASSFFPGEDNPDEQFF
>.|TRBV25-1|TRBJ1-4|.
TGTGCATCCTCAACTAATGAAAAACTGTTTTTT
CASSTNEKLFF
>once|TRBV11-2|TRBJ2-4|TRBD1
TGTGCCAGCAGCCGACAGGGGGCGCGTCACAAAAACATTCAGTACTTC
CASSRQGARHKNIQYF
>once|TRBV7-9|TRBJ2-2|.
TGTGCCAGCAGTCGGACCCCCGCAGGGACCGGGGAGCTGTTTTTT
CASSRTPAGTGELFF
>.|TRBV12-5|TRBJ2-7|TRBD2
TGTGCTAGTGGTTTGGGACTAGCCCAGGACTACGAGCAGTACTTC
CASGLGLAQDYEQYF
>.|TRBV20-1|TRBJ2-1|.
TGCATCTTCAATGAGCAGTTCTTC
CIFNEQFF
>few|TRBV6-5|TRBJ1-4|.
TGTGCCAGCAGCCCACGGGACGGGAGATTTGAAAAACTGTTTTTT
CASSPRDGRFEKLFF
>.|TRBV4-3|TRBJ1-6|TRBD1
TGCGCCAGCAGCCCCCCGACAGGGTGCTATAATTCACCCCTCCACTTT
CASSPPTGCYNSPLHF
>.|TRBV5-4|TRBJ2-1|TRBD2
TGTGCCAGCAGCTTGGAGGGAGCGAGCGGGAGGAACAATGAGCAGTTCTTC
CASSLEGASGRNNEQFF
>.|TRBV7-2|TRBJ2-5|.
TGTGCCAGCAGCTCACACCCGGAGACCCAGTACTTC
CASSSHPETQYF
>.|TRBV6-1|TRBJ1-5|.
TGTGCCAGCAGTCTCCGGGACAAACCTCGAGGGCCCCAGCATTTT
CASSLRDKPRGPQHF
>.|TRBV6-1|TRBJ2-1|.
TGTGCCATCCGAACCGCGCCATACAATGAGCAGTTCTTC
CAIRTAPYNEQFF
>.|TRBV7-9|TRBJ2-7|.
TGTGCCAGCAGCTTACACGGAGGCAGCTCCTACGAGCAGTACTTC
CASSLHGGSSYEQYF
>.|TRBV7-8|TRBJ2-1|TRBD2
TGTGCCAGCAGCGCGAGTGCTAGCGGAGAATACAATGAGCAGTTCTTC
CASSASASGEYNEQFF